The 20 T cell receptor beta chains presented below share a single source sample, sequenced in a study of T cell responses to AZD1222 COVID-19 vaccine. The table came from immunoSEQ multiplex PCR; TCRdb's copy has only in-frame clones and leaves some out. Of 150,000 to 200,000 clones in the sample, 85% to 95% are singletons; the top ten hold around 3%. Source: peripheral blood, taken on day 0 of AZD1222 vaccination. The receptors originated from an adult in good health.

The chain employs TRBV3-1 (or the pseudogene TRBV3-2) and TRBJ2-1, with 12 bases aligning to TRBD2. J was trimmed by 5 bases and V by 4 bases; bases with no gene match: 15. The CDR3 extends over 19 amino acids. The germline CDR1 and CDR2 sequences are LGHDT and YNNKEL (reference sequence). The CDR3 protein is CASSPPGGLAGGPNNEQFF. The CDR3 nucleotides read TGTGCCAGCAGCCCACCAGGAGGTCTAGCGGGAGGGCCCAACAATGAGCAGTTCTTC.

V is TRBV5-1 and J is TRBJ1-1; D perhaps matches TRBD1 (5 bases). V lost 1 base, J lost 3 bases, and 7 bases lay in between. CDR1 and CDR2 (germline): SGHRS, YFSETQ. CDR3 length: 13 residues. CDR3 DNA sequence: TGCGCCAGCAGCTTGATAGGGGACACTGAAGCTTTCTTT. As protein: CASSLIGDTEAFF.

The chain combines TRBV4-1 with TRBJ2-3, with a weak D call TRBD2 (6 bases). Germline V gene lookup returns CDR1 MGHRA and CDR2 YSYEKL. The CDR3 length is 16 residues. V lost 0 bases, J lost 2 bases, and 12 bases lay in between. CDR3 coding DNA: TGCGCCAGCAGCCAAGATCAGGCGGGAAACACAGATACGCAGTATTTT. This encodes CASSQDQAGNTDTQYF.

This clone was recorded once. This chain connects TRBV30 to TRBJ1-1; D not resolved. Trimming cost V 1 base and J 2 bases, with 5 bases left between them. The CDR3 loop spans 12 amino acids. The germline gives CDR1 GTSNPN, CDR2 SVGIG (reference sequence). CDR3: CAWSDENTEAFF. DNA for the CDR3: TGTGCCTGGAGTGATGAAAACACTGAAGCTTTCTTT.

The chain joins TRBV6-5 to TRBJ1-6, with D unresolved. The germline CDR1 and CDR2 sequences are MNHEY and SVGAGI. The CDR3 is made up of 15 amino acids. The V end was cut by 3 bases, the J end by 0 bases, with 6 bases between. DNA of the CDR3: TGTGCCAGCAGTTATCAGAGCTCCTATAATTCACCCCTCCACTTT. Its translation is CASSYQSSYNSPLHF.

The rearrangement links TRBV5-1 to TRBJ1-2; a possible D gene is TRBD1 (5 bases). There are 14 residues in the CDR3. Between the trimmed V and J ends, which lost 4 bases and 1 base, there was a span of 11 bases. CDR1 is SGHRS and CDR2 is YFSETQ in the germline V gene. The chain's CDR3 is CASSPRDLNYGYTF. In nucleotides, the CDR3 is TGCGCCAGCAGCCCCCGGGACCTTAACTATGGCTACACCTTC.

The chain uses TRBV29-1 and TRBJ1-1; D unclear. Germline V gives CDR1 SQVTM, CDR2 ANQGSEA. The CDR3 has 11 amino acids. The V end was cut by 5 bases, the J end by 3 bases, with 7 bases between. The CDR3 DNA is TGCAGCGTTACGAGGGACACTGAAGCTTTCTTT. Translating it yields CSVTRDTEAFF.

V is TRBV3-1 (or the pseudogene TRBV3-2) and J is TRBJ1-1; D possibly corresponds to TRBD1 (5 bases). Germline CDR1 LGHDT, CDR2 YNNKEL (reference sequence). V was cut by 1 base and J by 0 bases, with 18 bases left in between. This CDR3 has 18 amino acids. The DNA for the CDR3 is TGTGCCAGCAGCCAAGTTATAAGCCCAAGAGGGGTGAACACTGAAGCTTTCTTT. Its translation is CASSQVISPRGVNTEAFF.

The chain recombines TRBV13 with TRBJ2-1; TRBD2 agrees at 10 bases. The ends lost 0 bases at V and 7 bases at J; junction bases unmatched: 9. The length of the CDR3 is 17 residues. Germline V CDR1 and CDR2: PRHDT, FYEKMQ (reference sequence). The CDR3 sequence: CASSLGASGSHWNEQFF. The CDR3 DNA reads TGTGCCAGCAGCTTAGGGGCTAGCGGGAGTCACTGGAATGAGCAGTTCTTC.

CDR3 sequence (DNA): TGTGCCAGCAGCTGGGATGGCCATTCATACGAGCAGTACTTC. This encodes CASSWDGHSYEQYF. The J gene is TRBJ2-7, the V gene TRBV7-2; D uncertain. The CDR3 contains 14 residues. CDR1 is SGHTA, CDR2 FQGNSA, per germline. Trimming stripped 4 bases from V and 4 bases from J, with 14 bases between.

The chain joins TRBV7-8 to TRBJ1-4; TRBD1 matches at 8 bases. Germline CDR1 reads SGHVS; CDR2 reads FQNEAQ. J gave up 8 bases and V 5 bases, and 7 bases lay outside the gene matches. This CDR3 comprises 14 residues. This CDR3 is CASSKRDRKEKLFF. The CDR3, as DNA: TGTGCCAGCAGCAAACGGGACAGGAAAGAAAAACTGTTTTTT.

V usage is TRBV6-1 and J usage is TRBJ1-4; D may be TRBD1 (5 bases). V lost 1 base and J 13 bases, leaving 10 bases between the germline ends. The CDR3 length is 12 residues. Germline CDR1 MNHNS, CDR2 SASEGT. The CDR3 loop reads CASSEVGDGLFF. CDR3 coding DNA: TGTGCCAGCAGTGAAGTAGGGGATGGACTGTTTTTT.

As DNA, the CDR3 is TGTGCCAGCAGCCAAGTCTCGGGAGGATTCGGGGAGCAGTACTTC. Its translation is CASSQVSGGFGEQYF. The chain employs TRBV14 and TRBJ2-7; 7 positions match TRBD2. This CDR3 has 15 amino acids. Unmatched junction bases numbered 10, after V lost 1 base and J lost 7 bases. Germline V gene data show CDR1 as SGHDN and CDR2 as FVKESK.

CDR3 bases: TGTGCCAGCAGCCAATCGCGGGCAGATACGCAGTATTTT. Translation: CASSQSRADTQYF. The V gene is TRBV3-1 (or the pseudogene TRBV3-2), the J gene TRBJ2-3; tentative D call: TRBD2 (5 bases). The V and J ends lost 2 bases and 4 bases respectively, with 7 bases between them. Germline loops: CDR1 LGHDT, CDR2 YNNKEL (reference sequence). The CDR3 is 13 amino acids.

V and J are TRBV21-1 and TRBJ2-2; the table's D call TRBD2 went unverified against the DNA. TRBV21-1 is a pseudogene segment. The CDR3 length is 19 residues. For the CDR3, the DNA is TGTGCCAGGACCCAAAAGGCGGGGGACGGGTTCGCGAACACCGGGGAGCTGTTTTTT. As protein: CARTQKAGDGFANTGELFF.

The chain couples TRBV5-1 to TRBJ1-3; 8 bases match TRBD1. V dropped 1 base and J dropped 4; count of bases not matched to a gene: 7. The germline V gene encodes CDR1 SGHRS and CDR2 YFSETQ. CDR3 size: 16 residues. CDR3 region: CASSLSGTGSGNTIYF. In nucleotides, the CDR3 is TGCGCCAGCAGCTTGTCGGGGACAGGTAGCGGAAACACCATATATTTT.

The rearrangement links TRBV30 to TRBJ1-5, with 8 nucleotides matching TRBD1. CDR1 is GTSNPN and CDR2 is SVGIG in the germline V gene (reference sequence). The CDR3 has 15 amino acids. With 7 bases clipped from V and 0 bases from J, the junction kept 8 bases outside the gene matches. The CDR3 loop reads CASSQGANSNQPQHF. CDR3 DNA: TGTGCCTCCTCGCAGGGGGCTAATAGCAATCAGCCCCAGCATTTT.

The V and J genes are TRBV19 and TRBJ2-1, with 8 bases fitting TRBD2. Germline CDR1 and CDR2: LNHDA and SQIVND (reference sequence). The trim removed 4 bases at V and 0 bases at J, leaving 2 bases unmatched. CDR3 length: 15 residues. The CDR3 DNA follows: TGTGCCAGTAGTAGTAGCGGGGCCTCCTACAATGAGCAGTTCTTC. Residues: CASSSSGASYNEQFF.

The chain joins TRBV30 to TRBJ1-2, with a tentative D call TRBD1 (6 bases). CDR1 is GTSNPN, CDR2 SVGIG, per germline (reference sequence). Trimming shortened V by 6 bases and J by 4 bases, and 15 bases separated the two germline ends. This CDR3 comprises 13 residues. The CDR3 DNA sequence: TGTGCCTGCCTCGAAGGGGGGCCCTATGGCTACACCTTC. This codes for CACLEGGPYGYTF.

For the CDR3, the DNA is TGTGCCACCAGCAGAGATAGAGATAGCTCCTACAATGAGCAGTTCTTC. This codes for CATSRDRDSSYNEQFF. The chain carries TRBV15 and TRBJ2-1; no firm D call. This CDR3 comprises 16 residues. Per germline, CDR1 LNHNV and CDR2 YYDKDF (reference sequence). V was clipped by 0 bases and J by 0 bases, with 9 bases between them.